This entry is about one T cell receptor (beta chain). Its antigen is undetermined. An end of the junction differs from the germline gene, which may be a read error. These data belong to a study of tumor-infiltrating lymphocytes in primary liver carcinoma. For the study at large: Ranging in age from 30 to 69 years, the patients were men and women.

Broader study findings: Tumor region pairs shared more overlap than did tumor-adjacent and tumor-blood pairs.

With a constant-region primer, TCR beta cDNA was made from approximately 500 ng of total RNA. Each TCR beta library was derived from three nested multiplex PCR rounds that employed slightly modified ARM-PCR. Two initial PCR rounds of ten to eleven cycles each paired TRBV1-TRBV30 forward primers with a C-beta reverse primer. TCRdb fed the multiplex PCR reads into MiXCR, producing one record per CDR3 protein. The sample holds fewer than 25,000 distinct CDR3 sequences, roughly three quarters seen once. For each extraction, RNA and DNA were obtained together from approximately 20-30 mg of unsorted bulk tissue. Surgical resection served as treatment for the primary liver carcinoma of these patients. Each tumor had five separate regions sampled. The CDR3 totals 15 residues.

The genes are TRBV12-3 or TRBV12-4 and TRBJ2-3; no firm D call. The material sequenced was liver tumor tissue from sampling region 1. Specified subset: tumor region T1, superior pole. This TCR derives from a middle-aged man with primary liver carcinoma and hepatitis B virus infection. The CDR3 loop reads CAGSLFDSSTDMQYF. The CDR3 bases are TGTGCCGGCAGTTTATTTGACTCCTCCACAGATATGCAGTATTTC.